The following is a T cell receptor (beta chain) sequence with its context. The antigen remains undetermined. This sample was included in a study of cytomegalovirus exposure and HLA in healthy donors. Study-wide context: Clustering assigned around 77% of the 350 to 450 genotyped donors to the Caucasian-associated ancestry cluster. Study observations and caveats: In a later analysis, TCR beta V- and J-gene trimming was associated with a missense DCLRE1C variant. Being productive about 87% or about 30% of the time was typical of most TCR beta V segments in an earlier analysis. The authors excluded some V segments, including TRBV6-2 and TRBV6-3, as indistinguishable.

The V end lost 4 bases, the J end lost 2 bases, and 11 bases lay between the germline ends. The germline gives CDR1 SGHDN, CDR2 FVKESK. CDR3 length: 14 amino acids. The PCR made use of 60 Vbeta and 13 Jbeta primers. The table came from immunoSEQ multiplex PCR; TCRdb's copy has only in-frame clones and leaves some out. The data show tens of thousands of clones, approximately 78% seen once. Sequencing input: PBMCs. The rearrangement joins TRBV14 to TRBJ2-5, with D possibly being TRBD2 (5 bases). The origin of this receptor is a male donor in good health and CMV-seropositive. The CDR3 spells CASSLRGFQETQYF. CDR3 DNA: TGTGCCAGCAGCCTAAGAGGGTTTCAAGAGACCCAGTACTTC.